This TCR beta chain was sequenced for a study of shared clonotypes between healthy human individuals. TCRdb's copy holds only in-frame clones and misses some; the assay was immunoSEQ multiplex PCR. The table lists 2.3 million or so clones, approximately 93% of them singletons. Material for sequencing was naive CD4+ T cells from PBMCs. Described subset: CD45RA+ positively selected. The TCR originated in a man younger than 30 in good health. Some clones in this sample may be carry-over from other donors' samples.

The CDR3 loop reads CAIRQGEYGYTF. The CDR3 DNA reads as TGTGCCATCAGACAGGGGGAGTATGGCTACACCTTC. The rearrangement links TRBV10-3 to TRBJ1-2; 8 positions agree with TRBD1. CDR1 and CDR2 (germline): ENHRY, SYGVKD. Trimming cost V 6 bases and J 5 bases; bases outside gene matches: 2. This CDR3 is built from 12 residues.